The 24 T cell receptor beta chains below were found in one sample sequenced in a study of cytomegalovirus exposure and HLA in healthy donors. The PCR had 60 Vbeta and 13 Jbeta primers. Clones were read by immunoSEQ multiplex PCR, and TCRdb kept only the in-frame ones, dropping some. The repertoire holds over 200,000 clones, with 70% to 85% as singletons. The sequencing sample was made of PBMCs. These receptors were collected from a male donor in good health and CMV-seronegative.

The chain joins TRBV2 to TRBJ2-3; D is ambiguous. The V gene's germline CDR1 is SNHLY and CDR2 FYNNEI. CDR3 size: 14 residues. With 3 bases removed from V and 6 bases from J, the gap between germline ends came to 13 bases. The CDR3 loop is CASSDISKSDTQYF. Here the CDR3 DNA reads TGTGCCAGCAGTGATATCTCGAAAAGCGATACGCAGTATTTT.

The chain recombines TRBV7-8 with TRBJ2-7; tentatively, D is TRBD1 (5 bases). The V end was cut by 5 bases, the J end by 1 base, with 12 bases between. Germline V gives CDR1 SGHVS, CDR2 FQNEAQ. The CDR3 runs to 14 residues. CDR3 in amino acids: CASSHDSKSYEQYF. In DNA form, the CDR3 reads TGTGCCAGCAGCCACGACAGTAAATCCTACGAGCAGTACTTC.

The chain combines TRBV19 with TRBJ1-2; D gene unclear. This CDR3 region has 14 residues. Looked up from germline, CDR1 is LNHDA and CDR2 is SQIVND (reference sequence). Trimming left V 7 bases short and J 7 bases short, with 19 bases between. CDR3 sequence (DNA): TGTGCCAGTACCCTACTAACCGGAGAGCGTGGCTACACCTTC. It codes for CASTLLTGERGYTF.

The rearrangement joins TRBV7-8 to TRBJ2-5; 16 bases map to TRBD2. V lost 1 base to trimming and J lost 4 bases; unmatched junction nucleotides: 6. Germline V CDR1 and CDR2: SGHVS, FQNEAQ. The CDR3 is 18 amino acids. The CDR3 region has the DNA TGTGCCAGCAGCTTAGGGGGACTAGCGGGAGGGCCAGGAGAGACCCAGTACTTC. Translation gives CASSLGGLAGGPGETQYF.

The chain is built from TRBV19 and TRBJ2-7, with D unresolved. The CDR3 runs 12 residues. The ends were cut back, 6 bases at V and 1 base at J, with 7 bases in the middle. Germline loops: CDR1 LNHDA, CDR2 SQIVND (reference sequence). For the CDR3, the DNA is TGTGCCAGTAGGGCAGGTTCCTACGAGCAGTACTTC. Amino acid sequence: CASRAGSYEQYF.

The J gene is TRBJ2-1, the V gene TRBV14, with 12 nucleotides matching TRBD2. The CDR3 has 16 residues. With 3 bases clipped from V and 6 bases from J, the junction kept 6 bases outside the gene matches. Germline CDR1 SGHDN, CDR2 FVKESK. This CDR3 is CASSHRLAGGPNEQFF. In DNA form, the CDR3 reads TGTGCCAGCAGCCACAGGCTAGCGGGAGGGCCCAATGAGCAGTTCTTC. The complete variable domain, with remaining parts taken from reference TRBV14 and TRBJ2-1, reads EAGVTQFPSHSVIEKGQTVTLRCDPISGHDNLYWYRRVMGKEIKFLLHFVKESKQDESGMPNNRFLAERTGGTYSTLKVQPAELEDSGVYFCASSHRLAGGPNEQFFGPGTRLTVL.

This clone was detected only a few times. This chain connects TRBV30 to TRBJ1-4, with D perhaps TRBD1 (6 bases). The germline gives CDR1 GTSNPN, CDR2 SVGIG (reference sequence). Trimming took off 2 bases at V and 0 bases at J, with 10 bases between the two ends. CDR3 length: 15 amino acids. DNA of the CDR3: TGTGCCTGGAGTAGACAGGCTGCAACTAATGAAAAACTGTTTTTT. Its protein is CAWSRQAATNEKLFF.

The V gene is TRBV9, the J gene TRBJ2-7; 10 bases are shared with TRBD2. The CDR3 spans 15 residues. V shed 0 bases, J shed 6 bases, and the junction held 6 bases outside the gene matches. CDR1 SGDLS and CDR2 YYNGEE come from the germline V gene. CDR3 nucleotide sequence: TGTGCCAGCAGCGTAGAAAGCGGGAGGGCCACCGAGCAGTACTTC. Its protein is CASSVESGRATEQYF.

The chain carries TRBV6-1 and TRBJ1-5, with TRBD1 matching over 8 bases. The ends lost 5 bases at V and 7 bases at J; junction bases unmatched: 4. Germline CDR1 MNHNS, CDR2 SASEGT. The CDR3 spans 13 residues. CDR3 in amino acids: CASSPGGGQPQHF. CDR3 nucleotide sequence: TGTGCCAGCAGTCCAGGGGGCGGCCAGCCCCAGCATTTT.

The genes are TRBV27 and TRBJ2-1, with 9 bases fitting TRBD2. Germline trimming cut 5 bases from V and 3 bases from J; bases unmatched to any gene: 11. This CDR3 comprises 17 residues. Germline V gene lookup returns CDR1 MNHEY and CDR2 SMNVEV (reference sequence). CDR3: CASSMEPLAGNYNEQFF. The CDR3, as DNA: TGTGCCAGCAGTATGGAGCCTCTAGCGGGGAACTACAATGAGCAGTTCTTC.

The gene calls are TRBV9 and TRBJ1-3; possibly TRBD1 for D (6 bases). This CDR3 has 12 amino acids. The germline V and J ends were trimmed by 3 bases and 7 bases, with 8 bases remaining between them. The germline gives CDR1 SGDLS, CDR2 YYNGEE. CDR3 residues: CASSGQGNTIYF. The CDR3 region has the DNA TGTGCCAGCAGCGGCCAGGGGAACACCATATATTTT.

The gene calls are TRBV2 and TRBJ2-5; 11 bases are a match to TRBD2. Judging by the DNA end, TRBJ2-7 fits better; the J call may be wrong. Germline V gene sequence: CDR1 SNHLY, CDR2 FYNNEI. The CDR3 consists of 15 residues. CDR3: CASSVPSGRRYEQYF. The CDR3 DNA is TGTGCCAGCAGTGTCCCTAGCGGGAGGAGATACGAGCAGTACTTC.

This clone was counted only a few times. The chain uses TRBV5-4 and TRBJ2-1, with 9 bases lining up with TRBD2. V was clipped by 0 bases and J by 5 bases; unmatched bases: 6. CDR3 length: 16 amino acids. Germline V CDR1 and CDR2: SGHNT, YYREEE (reference sequence). The DNA for the CDR3 is TGTGCCAGCAGCTTGGTTAGCGGGAGACCAAACAATGAGCAGTTCTTC. It specifies CASSLVSGRPNNEQFF.

The CDR3 region has the DNA TGCGCCAGCAGCGAAACTGCATCCGGGACAGGACCCTACGAGCAGTACTTC. Translated, it gives CASSETASGTGPYEQYF. The chain joins TRBV5-1 to TRBJ2-7; 8 nucleotides align to TRBD1. The germline CDR1 and CDR2 sequences are SGHRS and YFSETQ. The CDR3 loop spans 17 amino acids. Trimming at V came to 4 bases and at J to 2 bases, leaving 14 bases not matched to a gene.

J is TRBJ1-2 and V is TRBV11-2; 12 bases match TRBD1. CDR1 is SGHAT and CDR2 is FQNNGV in the germline V gene. The CDR3 loop spans 17 amino acids. Losses at the gene ends were 6 bases for V and 3 bases for J; bases not matched to a gene: 11. As DNA, the CDR3 is TGTGCCAGCAGAGCGCAACTAGGGACAGGGGGCTACTATGGCTACACCTTC. It is translated as CASRAQLGTGGYYGYTF.

This clone was counted a single time. The V call is TRBV19, the J call TRBJ2-1; 12 nucleotides agree with TRBD2. Trimming removed 6 bases from V and 5 bases from J; junction bases left unmatched: 8. Germline values: CDR1 LNHDA, CDR2 SQIVND (reference sequence). CDR3 size: 16 residues. The CDR3: CASSTTSGSFHNEQFF. CDR3 DNA sequence: TGTGCCAGTAGCACGACTAGCGGGAGTTTCCACAATGAGCAGTTCTTC.

The chain recombines TRBV7-6 with TRBJ1-5; 7 bases are shared with TRBD1. The germline V gene encodes CDR1 SGHVS and CDR2 FNYEAQ. This CDR3 spans 14 amino acids. The junction had 4 bases not matched to a gene; V was cut back by 5 bases and J by 3 bases. CDR3 coding DNA: TGTGCCAGCAGCCGACAGGGAATCAATCAGCCCCAGCATTTT. This codes for CASSRQGINQPQHF.

This chain connects TRBV5-1 to TRBJ2-5, with TRBD1 matching 9 bases. V dropped 3 bases and J dropped 11; count of bases not matched to a gene: 2. The CDR3 covers 11 residues. Germline V gene data show CDR1 as SGHRS and CDR2 as YFSETQ. In DNA, the CDR3 is TGCGCCAGCAGCTCCGACAGGGGGCAGTACTTC. This encodes CASSSDRGQYF. Together with reference TRBV5-1 and TRBJ2-5, the CDR3 gives the full variable domain: KAGVTQTPRYLIKTRGQQVTLSCSPISGHRSVSWYQQTPGQGLQFLFEYFSETQRNKGNFPGRFSGRQFSNSRSEMNVSTLELGDSALYLCASSSDRGQYFGPGTRLLVL.

This sequence joins TRBV5-5 and TRBJ2-7, with D uncertain. V gave up 5 bases and J gave up 3 bases, with 12 bases separating them. Looked up from germline, CDR1 is SGHKS and CDR2 is YYEKEE (reference sequence). The CDR3 consists of 13 residues. CDR3 DNA: TGTGCCAGCAGTTCGACTCGGTTCTACGAGCAGTACTTC. It specifies CASSSTRFYEQYF.

J is TRBJ1-1 and V is TRBV7-3; 8 bases agree with TRBD1. Trimming removed 6 bases from V and 5 bases from J; junction bases left unmatched: 8. Germline V CDR1 and CDR2: SGHTA, FQGTGA. The CDR3 sequence is 14 residues long. The CDR3, as DNA: TGTGCCAGCAGACCTACAGGGGGGGGGACTGAAGCTTTCTTT. This translates into CASRPTGGGTEAFF.

The chain joins TRBV7-8 to TRBJ2-1; 12 nucleotides line up with TRBD2. Germline-derived CDR1 and CDR2 are SGHVS and FQNEAQ. The CDR3 is 16 amino acids. V lost 3 bases, J lost 5 bases, and 5 bases stayed unmatched. The CDR3: CASSFASGRVHNEQFF. The CDR3 DNA follows: TGTGCCAGCAGCTTTGCTAGCGGGAGGGTTCACAATGAGCAGTTCTTC.

This clone turned up a few times. The rearrangement uses TRBV6-6 and TRBJ1-3; D not resolved. The CDR3 loop spans 15 amino acids. V lost 5 bases and J 1 base, leaving 12 bases between the germline ends. Germline-derived CDR1 and CDR2 are MNHNY and SVGAGI (reference sequence). The CDR3 bases are TGTGCCAGCAGTCACGAAATCACATCTGGAAACACCATATATTTT. Amino acids: CASSHEITSGNTIYF.

This clone has a handful of counts. The V and J genes are TRBV7-2 and TRBJ1-1; 9 bases match TRBD1. The CDR3 totals 14 residues. CDR1 SGHTA and CDR2 FQGNSA come from the germline V gene. The V segment lost 5 bases and the J segment 5 bases; nucleotides outside the gene matches: 6. Here the CDR3 reads CASSRQGDDTEAFF. The CDR3 nucleotides are TGTGCCAGCAGCCGACAGGGGGATGATACTGAAGCTTTCTTT.

This clone was seen only once. The genes are TRBV6-1 and TRBJ2-7, with D possibly TRBD1 on 5 matching bases. The CDR3 loop spans 14 amino acids. The ends were cut back, 6 bases at V and 2 bases at J, with 14 bases in the middle. The germline V gene encodes CDR1 MNHNS and CDR2 SASEGT. The CDR3 DNA reads TGTGCCAGCAGGGATGACAGTTCCGCCTACGAGCAGTACTTC. Protein: CASRDDSSAYEQYF.